Reported below is one T cell receptor (beta chain). Patients at the Seattle site were enrolled during active infection and followed longitudinally. Profiling relied on immunoSEQ multiplex PCR, and the TCRdb table lists in-frame clones only, not all of them. The sample shows under 250,000 clones, around 79% of them seen only once. The data derive from a study of blood T cell repertoires in COVID-19. Background on the study: There were acute and convalescent COVID-19 samples, and they came from the United States, Italy and Spain. T cells, B-cell-depleted T cells, or PBMCs provided the cDNA or gDNA that served as material.

The CDR3 consists of 16 residues. The V end lost 0 bases, the J end lost 0 bases, and 9 bases lay between the germline ends. Germline-derived CDR1 and CDR2 are ENHRY and SYGVKD. The sample taken for sequencing was peripheral blood. This TCR was sampled from a woman aged 40-49 years with COVID-19, enrolled during active disease. The J gene is TRBJ1-3, the V gene TRBV10-3; TRBD1 is a possible D gene (5 bases). The CDR3 reads CAISESVGGSGNTIYF. As DNA, the CDR3 is TGTGCCATCAGTGAGTCAGTGGGGGGCTCTGGAAACACCATATATTTT.